Listed below are T cell receptor beta chains from one sample, sequenced in a study of blood T cell repertoires in COVID-19. TCRdb's copy holds only in-frame clones and misses some; the assay was immunoSEQ multiplex PCR. Altogether 60,000 to 90,000 clones are present, around 72% being singletons, with the ten largest covering 2.5% to 3%. Material: peripheral blood. Every receptor here comes from a human donor with acute or convalescent COVID-19. The donor label of this sample is uncertain. Each CDR3 is given with its conserved first and last residue. The order of the fields is clone size, J gene, D gene, V gene, CDR3 protein, CDR3 DNA. D genes are given only for firm matches. Rows may omit the clone size; those that give it use once, few, many or a size class.

>-|TRBJ1-3|-|TRBV3-1/TRBV3-2
CASSAGGPDSGNTIYF
TGTGCCAGCAGCGCTGGAGGACCTGACTCTGGAAACACCATATATTTT
>-|TRBJ2-3|TRBD2|TRBV18
CASSPASGDTQYF
TGTGCCAGCTCCCCCGCTAGCGGAGATACGCAGTATTTT
>-|TRBJ2-1|TRBD2|TRBV7-9
CASSLVGAGAAYNEQFF
TGTGCCAGCAGCTTAGTGGGAGCGGGGGCAGCCTACAATGAGCAGTTCTTC
>-|TRBJ2-7|-|TRBV12-3/TRBV12-4
CASTGWRDYEQYF
TGTGCCAGCACCGGGTGGAGGGATTACGAGCAGTACTTC
>few|TRBJ1-1|-|TRBV5-6
CASSFPDMNTEAFF
TGTGCCAGCAGCTTTCCAGATATGAACACTGAAGCTTTCTTT
>-|TRBJ2-7|TRBD1|TRBV6-6
CASSLRGDRGTLYEQYF
TGTGCCAGCAGTCTCCGAGGGGACAGGGGGACGCTCTACGAGCAGTACTTC
>-|TRBJ1-1|-|TRBV7-9
CASSPIRGTEAFF
TGTGCCAGCAGCCCAATTCGAGGCACTGAAGCTTTCTTT
>-|TRBJ1-1|-|TRBV7-8
CASSPTANTEAFF
TGTGCCAGCAGCCCGACAGCAAACACTGAAGCTTTCTTT
>-|TRBJ1-1|-|TRBV2
CASRRGRNTEAFF
TGTGCCAGCAGGAGAGGAAGAAACACTGAAGCTTTCTTT
>-|TRBJ2-1|TRBD2|TRBV30
CAWPGTSRGGQFF
TGTGCCTGGCCTGGGACTAGCAGGGGCGGGCAGTTCTTC
>-|TRBJ1-3|-|TRBV7-6
CASSFGGAPRGNTIYF
TGTGCCAGCAGCTTTGGGGGGGCACCGCGCGGAAACACCATATATTTT
>-|TRBJ1-6|TRBD1|TRBV28
CASSQPGQVSPLHF
TGTGCCAGCAGTCAACCGGGACAGGTTTCACCCCTCCACTTT
>-|TRBJ2-7|-|TRBV7-8
CASSLIGGASEQYF
TGTGCCAGCAGCTTAATTGGGGGGGCCTCCGAGCAGTACTTC
>few|TRBJ1-5|TRBD1|TRBV28
CASSTRQGHQPQHF
TGTGCCAGCAGTACTCGACAGGGGCATCAGCCCCAGCATTTT
>-|TRBJ1-5|TRBD1|TRBV5-5
CASSLGQGLSQPQHF
TGTGCCAGCAGCTTGGGACAGGGCTTGAGTCAGCCCCAGCATTTT
>-|TRBJ1-6|-|TRBV15
CATSREITSNSPLHF
TGTGCCACCAGCAGAGAAATCACATCAAATTCACCCCTCCACTTT
>-|TRBJ1-3|TRBD1|TRBV12-5
CASGLVGGPSSSGNTIYF
TGTGCTAGTGGTTTGGTAGGGGGCCCCTCAAGCTCTGGAAACACCATATATTTT
>-|TRBJ1-4|-|TRBV14
CASSHLMGAGDEKLFF
TGTGCCAGCAGCCACCTCATGGGAGCAGGTGATGAAAAACTGTTTTTT
>-|TRBJ2-1|TRBD2|TRBV6-2/TRBV6-3
CASSRGVAGGQLEQFF
TGTGCCAGCAGCCGGGGGGTAGCGGGAGGGCAGTTGGAGCAGTTCTTC
>once|TRBJ2-5|TRBD2|TRBV5-8
CASSPTAGGPGETQYF
TGTGCCAGCAGCCCCACAGCGGGAGGGCCCGGGGAGACCCAGTACTTC
>-|TRBJ1-4|-|TRBV30
CAWSILSGEKLFF
TGTGCCTGGAGTATCCTTTCGGGGGAAAAACTGTTTTTT
>-|TRBJ1-5|-|TRBV15
CATSREWQPQHF
TGTGCCACCAGCAGAGAGTGGCAACCCCAGCATTTT
>few|TRBJ1-2|-|TRBV7-2
CASSVQGPPNYGYTF
TGTGCCAGCAGCGTTCAGGGTCCCCCTAACTATGGCTACACCTTC
>-|TRBJ2-3|TRBD2|TRBV7-9
CASSSHGGITDTQYF
TGTGCCAGCAGCTCCCACGGGGGGATCACAGATACGCAGTATTTT
>-|TRBJ2-1|TRBD2|TRBV7-2
CASSPPSGSQEGNEQFF
TGTGCCAGCAGCCCCCCTAGCGGGAGCCAGGAGGGCAATGAGCAGTTCTTC
>-|TRBJ1-1|TRBD1|TRBV30
CAWSRAGGWNTEAFF
TGTGCCTGGAGTAGGGCAGGGGGCTGGAACACTGAAGCTTTCTTT
>-|TRBJ1-1|-|TRBV7-8
CASSLGEITEAFF
TGTGCCAGCAGCTTAGGGGAGATCACTGAAGCTTTCTTT
>-|TRBJ2-1|TRBD2|TRBV19
CASSMGALAGVGYYNEQFF
TGTGCCAGTAGTATGGGGGCGCTAGCGGGAGTCGGCTACTACAATGAGCAGTTCTTC
>few|TRBJ1-1|-|TRBV21-1
CASINGGEAPEAFF
TGTGCCAGCATCAACGGGGGGGAGGCTCCTGAAGCTTTCTTT
>once|TRBJ1-3|-|TRBV28
CASTVQPGNTIYF
TGTGCCAGCACCGTACAACCCGGAAACACCATATATTTT
>-|TRBJ2-1|TRBD1|TRBV18
CASSRWDRGNEQFF
TGTGCCAGCTCACGGTGGGACAGGGGTAATGAGCAGTTCTTC
>-|TRBJ2-5|-|TRBV14
CASSAGETQYF
TGTGCCAGCAGCGCAGGAGAGACCCAGTACTTC
>-|TRBJ2-3|TRBD2|TRBV9
CASSVGSGGNTDTQYF
TGTGCCAGCAGCGTAGGGAGCGGGGGGAACACAGATACGCAGTATTTT
>-|TRBJ1-1|TRBD1|TRBV14
CASSLITGGTEAFF
TGTGCCAGCAGCCTTATCACAGGGGGCACTGAAGCTTTCTTT
>few|TRBJ2-5|-|TRBV6-2/TRBV6-3
CASSYVGGAYQETQYF
TGTGCCAGCAGTTACGTTGGCGGGGCGTACCAAGAGACCCAGTACTTC
>-|TRBJ1-5|-|TRBV5-8
CASSFGGVGQPQHF
TGTGCCAGCAGCTTCGGTGGTGTTGGTCAGCCCCAGCATTTT
>-|TRBJ1-2|-|TRBV20-1
CSAITGGYTF
TGCAGTGCTATTACGGGTGGCTACACCTTC
>once|TRBJ1-5|TRBD1|TRBV28
CASNSRQGASNQPQHF
TGTGCCAGCAACTCGCGGCAGGGGGCGAGCAATCAGCCCCAGCATTTT
>-|TRBJ2-2|TRBD1|TRBV5-5
CASSRGQTTGELFF
TGTGCCAGCAGCCGGGGACAGACCACCGGGGAGCTGTTTTTT
>few|TRBJ2-5|-|TRBV24-1
CATSDVFPGPETQYF
TGTGCCACCAGTGATGTTTTTCCGGGTCCGGAGACCCAGTACTTC
>few|TRBJ1-3|TRBD1|TRBV9
CASSPRGRGNTIYF
TGTGCCAGCAGCCCCAGGGGGCGGGGAAACACCATATATTTT
>-|TRBJ1-2|TRBD1|TRBV24-1
CATQGQGSYGYTF
TGTGCCACCCAAGGACAGGGATCCTATGGCTACACCTTC
>-|TRBJ1-6|-|TRBV7-5
CARRSWDRLMGPLHF
TGTGCCAGAAGGTCTTGGGACAGGCTAATGGGGCCCCTCCACTTT
>once|TRBJ2-2|-|TRBV10-2
CASSLTGELFF
TGCGCCAGCAGCCTCACCGGGGAGCTGTTTTTT
>-|TRBJ2-2|-|TRBV27
CAVRDLVTGELFF
TGTGCCGTTAGGGACTTAGTCACCGGGGAGCTGTTTTTT
>-|TRBJ1-2|-|TRBV3-1/TRBV3-2
CASSQAFGAGYTF
TGTGCCAGCAGCCAAGCCTTTGGGGCTGGCTACACCTTC
>-|TRBJ1-1|-|TRBV5-1
CASSLGGWGTEAFF
TGCGCCAGCAGCTTGGGGGGCTGGGGCACTGAAGCTTTCTTT
>-|TRBJ1-3|-|TRBV11-2
CASSVGLQEGSGNTIYF
TGTGCCAGCAGCGTGGGACTCCAAGAAGGCTCTGGAAACACCATATATTTT
>-|TRBJ2-5|TRBD2|TRBV7-8
CASSLALGGETQYF
TGTGCCAGCAGCTTAGCGTTGGGGGGGGAGACCCAGTACTTC
>-|TRBJ2-1|TRBD1|TRBV5-1
CASSLEGAPIYNEQFF
TGCGCCAGCAGCTTGGAGGGGGCGCCTATTTACAATGAGCAGTTCTTC
>-|TRBJ2-1|-|TRBV11-3
CASSIAGEQFF
TGTGCCAGCAGCATAGCCGGTGAGCAGTTCTTC
>few|TRBJ1-2|-|TRBV6-4
CASNVGGIYGYTF
TGTGCCAGCAATGTGGGAGGGATCTATGGCTACACCTTC
>-|TRBJ2-1|TRBD2|TRBV9
CASSASGIYNEQFF
TGTGCCAGCAGCGCGAGCGGGATCTACAATGAGCAGTTCTTC